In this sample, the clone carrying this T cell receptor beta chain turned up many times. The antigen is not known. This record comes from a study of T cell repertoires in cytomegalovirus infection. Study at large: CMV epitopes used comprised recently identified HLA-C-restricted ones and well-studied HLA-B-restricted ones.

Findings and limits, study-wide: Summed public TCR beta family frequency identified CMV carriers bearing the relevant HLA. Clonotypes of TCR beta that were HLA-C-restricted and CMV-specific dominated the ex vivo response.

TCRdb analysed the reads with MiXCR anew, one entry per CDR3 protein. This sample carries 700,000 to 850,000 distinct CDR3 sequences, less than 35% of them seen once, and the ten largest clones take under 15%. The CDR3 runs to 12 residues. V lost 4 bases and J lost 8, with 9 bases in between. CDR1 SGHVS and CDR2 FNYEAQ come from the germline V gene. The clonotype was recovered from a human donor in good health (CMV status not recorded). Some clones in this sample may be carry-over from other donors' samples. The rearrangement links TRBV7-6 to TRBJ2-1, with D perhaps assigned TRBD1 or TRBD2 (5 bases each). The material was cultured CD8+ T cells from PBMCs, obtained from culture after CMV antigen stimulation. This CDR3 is CASSSLGDEQFF. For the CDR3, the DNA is TGTGCCAGCAGCTCCCTGGGGGATGAGCAGTTCTTC.